These 21 T cell receptor beta chains were sequenced from one sample in a study of cytomegalovirus exposure and HLA in healthy donors. Clones were read by immunoSEQ multiplex PCR, and TCRdb kept only the in-frame ones, dropping some. The sample holds 90,000 to 130,000 clones, roughly 88% seen once. The sequenced material came from PBMCs. The receptor set was obtained from a woman between 25 and 40 years old in good health and CMV-seropositive.

The chain employs TRBV9 and TRBJ2-1; D is possibly TRBD2 (6 bases). Germline loops: CDR1 SGDLS, CDR2 YYNGEE. The CDR3 is 15 amino acids. V lost 0 bases and J 5 bases, leaving 12 bases between the germline ends. The CDR3 nucleotides read TGTGCCAGCAGCGTAGGTCGGGGGTCAAACAATGAGCAGTTCTTC. Its translation: CASSVGRGSNNEQFF.

Here the CDR3 DNA reads TGCGCCAGCAGCCCCCAAGGACAGACGCTCTACGAGCAGTACTTC. Protein sequence: CASSPQGQTLYEQYF. This chain connects TRBV5-1 to TRBJ2-7, with a tentative D call TRBD1 (6 bases). Germline V gene data show CDR1 as SGHRS and CDR2 as YFSETQ. Deletions cut 4 bases from V and 3 bases from J, with 17 bases between. The CDR3 spans 15 residues. Together with reference TRBV5-1 and TRBJ2-7, the CDR3 gives the full variable domain: KAGVTQTPRYLIKTRGQQVTLSCSPISGHRSVSWYQQTPGQGLQFLFEYFSETQRNKGNFPGRFSGRQFSNSRSEMNVSTLELGDSALYLCASSPQGQTLYEQYFGPGTRLTVT.

This sequence joins TRBV30 and TRBJ2-7; no firm D call. Germline loops: CDR1 GTSNPN, CDR2 SVGIG (reference sequence). This CDR3 is built from 12 residues. V lost 7 bases and J lost 5, with 15 bases in between. CDR3 coding DNA: TGTGCCTTCTCAAGGCGACTCCACGAGCAGTACTTC. Amino acid sequence: CAFSRRLHEQYF.

The J gene is TRBJ2-5, the V gene TRBV7-2; TRBD2 matches at 9 bases. Germline V gene lookup returns CDR1 SGHTA and CDR2 FQGNSA. CDR3 length: 15 residues. J lost 5 bases, V lost 1 base, and 5 bases had no gene match. The CDR3 nucleotides read TGTGCCAGCAGCTTAGAGTCCCTAGCGGGGGAGACCCAGTACTTC. Translation gives CASSLESLAGETQYF.

This clone came up a few times. The chain joins TRBV27 to TRBJ2-1, with 10 bases aligning to TRBD1. The CDR3 covers 20 residues. Germline V CDR1 and CDR2: MNHEY, SMNVEV (reference sequence). J lost 0 bases, V lost 2 bases, and 13 bases had no gene match. For the CDR3, the DNA is TGTGCCAGCAGTTTAACTCCGGGACAGGGGCCTTTAAGCTCCTACAATGAGCAGTTCTTC. Translated, it gives CASSLTPGQGPLSSYNEQFF.

The rearrangement uses TRBV15 and TRBJ2-5; 11 nucleotides agree with TRBD2. The junction had 8 bases not matched to a gene; V was cut back by 0 bases and J by 5 bases. Germline loops: CDR1 LNHNV, CDR2 YYDKDF (reference sequence). The CDR3 totals 17 residues. The CDR3 DNA is TGTGCCACCAGCAGAGAACTAGCGGGAGTTAATTTCGAGACCCAGTACTTC. This sequence encodes CATSRELAGVNFETQYF. Together with reference TRBV15 and TRBJ2-5, the CDR3 gives the full variable domain: DAMVIQNPRYQVTQFGKPVTLSCSQTLNHNVMYWYQQKSSQAPKLLFHYYDKDFNNEADTPDNFQSRRPNTSFCFLDIRSPGLGDTAMYLCATSRELAGVNFETQYFGPGTRLLVL.

The chain couples TRBV19 to TRBJ1-3; TRBD1 matches at 7 bases. This CDR3 is built from 16 residues. Germline lookup yields CDR1 LNHDA and CDR2 SQIVND (reference sequence). The V gene end was trimmed by 1 base and the J gene end by 0 bases; junction bases not matched to a gene: 3. DNA for the CDR3: TGTGCCAGTAGTATAGGAGGGACAGTCTCTGGAAACACCATATATTTT. Its translation: CASSIGGTVSGNTIYF.

This chain connects TRBV7-2 to TRBJ2-1; 8 positions match TRBD1. The germline V gene has CDR1 SGHTA and CDR2 FQGNSA. V lost 6 bases to trimming and J lost 1 base; unmatched junction nucleotides: 8. The CDR3 covers 16 residues. Here the CDR3 reads CASRLRTGRSYNEQFF. CDR3 bases: TGTGCCAGCAGATTAAGGACAGGGAGGTCCTACAATGAGCAGTTCTTC. Looking up the rest from reference TRBV7-2 and TRBJ2-1 gives the full variable domain: GAGVSQSPSNKVTEKGKDVELRCDPISGHTALYWYRQSLGQGLEFLIYFQGNSAPDKSGLPSDRFSAERTGGSVSTLTIQRTQQEDSAVYLCASRLRTGRSYNEQFFGPGTRLTVL.

In regard to this clone: One end of the junction is discordant with germline, which a read error may explain. The chain is built from TRBV14 and TRBJ2-7; 7 bases line up with TRBD2. This CDR3 comprises 12 residues. Germline CDR1 is SGHDN and CDR2 is FVKESK. CDR3 DNA sequence: TGTGCCAGCAGCCAAGTCCCTGGACTAGTTAGCTTC. It yields the protein CASSQVPGLVSF.

The CDR3 here is CASSSGQGIGNTIYF. The DNA for the CDR3 is TGTGCCAGCAGCTCGGGACAGGGGATTGGAAACACCATATATTTT. This sequence joins TRBV7-6 and TRBJ1-3; 10 bases are a match to TRBD1. The germline gives CDR1 SGHVS, CDR2 FNYEAQ. V dropped 4 bases and J dropped 3; count of bases not matched to a gene: 3. This CDR3 has 15 amino acids.

This chain uses TRBV2 with TRBJ2-1, with 10 bases fitting TRBD2. The germline V gene encodes CDR1 SNHLY and CDR2 FYNNEI. V lost 5 bases to trimming and J lost 2 bases; unmatched junction nucleotides: 27. The CDR3 covers 23 residues. This CDR3 is CASSFRGLAGESVQVLAYNEQFF. In DNA, the CDR3 is TGTGCCAGCAGTTTCCGGGGTCTAGCGGGAGAGAGTGTTCAGGTCCTAGCCTACAATGAGCAGTTCTTC. Full variable domain (missing parts from reference TRBV2 and TRBJ2-1): EPEVTQTPSHQVTQMGQEVILRCVPISNHLYFYWYRQILGQKVEFLVSFYNNEISEKSEIFDDQFSVERPDGSNFTLKIRSTKLEDSAMYFCASSFRGLAGESVQVLAYNEQFFGPGTRLTVL.

CDR3 residues: CASSLSSANEQFF. Here the CDR3 DNA reads TGTGCCAGCAGTTTAAGTAGCGCCAATGAGCAGTTCTTC. This sequence joins TRBV27 and TRBJ2-1; D might be TRBD2 (5 bases). This CDR3 comprises 13 residues. Trimming left V 2 bases short and J 6 bases short, with 8 bases between. Germline V CDR1 and CDR2: MNHEY, SMNVEV (reference sequence).

This chain uses TRBV18 with TRBJ1-5; TRBD1 matches at 7 bases. V was pared by 5 bases and J by 9 bases, with 13 bases of the junction left unmatched. CDR1 KGHSH and CDR2 LQKENI come from the germline V gene. CDR3 length equals 15 residues. DNA for the CDR3: TGTGCCAGCTCAGAAATAGGGGGCCGGGGGTCGCCCCAGCATTTT. Residues: CASSEIGGRGSPQHF.

The V call is TRBV27, the J call TRBJ1-1, with 8 bases lining up with TRBD1. The V gene's germline CDR1 is MNHEY and CDR2 SMNVEV (reference sequence). Losses at the gene ends were 6 bases for V and 1 base for J; bases not matched to a gene: 10. CDR3 length: 16 residues. In DNA, the CDR3 is TGTGCCAGCAGCCTCCGGACAGGGTTGGGGAACACTGAAGCTTTCTTT. Translating it yields CASSLRTGLGNTEAFF.

The chain links TRBV10-3 to TRBJ2-7; 8 nucleotides align to TRBD1. The CDR3 runs to 12 residues. In germline, CDR1 is ENHRY, CDR2 SYGVKD. With 11 bases clipped from V and 1 base from J, the junction kept 4 bases outside the gene matches. This CDR3 reads CAVGQGSYEQYF. CDR3 bases: TGTGCCGTAGGACAGGGTTCCTACGAGCAGTACTTC.

The gene calls are TRBV27 and TRBJ2-1, with TRBD2 matching over 14 bases. CDR1 and CDR2 (germline): MNHEY, SMNVEV (reference sequence). The CDR3 has 15 amino acids. V dropped 6 bases and J dropped 6; count of bases not matched to a gene: 4. The CDR3 here is CASSRGLAGANEQFF. Here the CDR3 DNA reads TGTGCCAGCAGCCGGGGACTAGCGGGAGCCAATGAGCAGTTCTTC.

This chain joins TRBV11-2 and TRBJ2-3; 7 nucleotides agree with TRBD2. Germline trimming cut 0 bases from V and 3 bases from J; bases unmatched to any gene: 0. Germline values: CDR1 SGHAT, CDR2 FQNNGV. The CDR3 runs 14 residues. CDR3 DNA: TGTGCCAGCAGCTTAGACGGGGGGACAGATACGCAGTATTTT. Amino acid sequence: CASSLDGGTDTQYF.

In DNA form, the CDR3 reads TGCGCCAGCAGCCAAGATACAGGGAAGGGCTCCGGGGAGCTGTTTTTT. Its translation: CASSQDTGKGSGELFF. The rearrangement uses TRBV4-3 and TRBJ2-2; D may be TRBD1 (6 bases). Deletions cut 0 bases from V and 6 bases from J, with 14 bases between. Germline CDR1 LGHNA, CDR2 YSLEER. The CDR3 is 16 amino acids.

The chain is built from TRBV10-3 and TRBJ1-1; D is undetermined. V lost 7 bases, J lost 5 bases, and 14 bases lay in between. The CDR3 extends over 13 amino acids. Germline lookup yields CDR1 ENHRY and CDR2 SYGVKD. The CDR3 is CAINGGLGTEAFF. CDR3 coding DNA: TGTGCCATCAATGGCGGGTTGGGAACTGAAGCTTTCTTT.

This chain connects TRBV5-5 to TRBJ2-5; possibly TRBD1 for D (6 bases). The CDR3 totals 12 residues. Germline CDR1 reads SGHKS; CDR2 reads YYEKEE (reference sequence). V lost 3 bases and J lost 9, with 12 bases in between. The DNA of the CDR3 is TGTGCCAGCAGCTCCCTAGAGGGGGCCCAGTACTTC. Its translation: CASSSLEGAQYF.

CDR3 residues: CAISTTSGGRETQYF. DNA for the CDR3: TGTGCCATCAGCACGACTAGCGGGGGTCGGGAGACCCAGTACTTC. The chain recombines TRBV10-3 with TRBJ2-5, with TRBD2 matching over 12 bases. Germline CDR1 reads ENHRY; CDR2 reads SYGVKD. The CDR3 contains 15 residues. V dropped 6 bases and J dropped 5; count of bases not matched to a gene: 7.